The 32 T cell receptor beta chains listed next were all sequenced from one sample in a study of CD8+ T cells in alopecia areata. The sequencing template was cDNA reverse transcribed from extracted RNA. Produced via immunoSEQ multiplex PCR; TCRdb's table is partial and in-frame only. The table lists some 170,000 clones, approximately 65% of them singletons. Sample: CD8+ T cells sorted from blood, taken at week 0. These receptors were taken from a human donor with alopecia areata.

In regard to this clone: A read error may account for a junction end that differs from germline. The chain has TRBV12-5 and TRBJ1-1; no clear D. The germline CDR1 and CDR2 sequences are LGHNT and FRNRAP. The CDR3 extends over 13 amino acids. The chain's CDR3 is CASRSTVNTEAFF. DNA for the CDR3: TGTGCTAGTAGAAGCACCGTGAACACTGAAGCCTTCTTT.

The chain uses TRBV29-1 and TRBJ1-1; 8 bases map to TRBD1. This CDR3 has 12 residues. V was clipped by 4 bases and J by 4 bases; unmatched bases: 2. CDR1 and CDR2 from the germline V gene are SQVTM and ANQGSEA. As DNA, the CDR3 is TGCAGCGTTGGGCAGGGGGCCACTGAAGCTTTCTTT. Translation: CSVGQGATEAFF. Together with reference TRBV29-1 and TRBJ1-1, the CDR3 gives the full variable domain: SAVISQKPSRDICQRGTSLTIQCQVDSQVTMMFWYRQQPGQSLTLIATANQGSEATYESGFVIDKFPISRPNLTFSTLTVSNMSPEDSSIYLCSVGQGATEAFFGQGTRLTVV.

CDR3 protein: CSVEAGQGPTGTQYF. DNA for the CDR3: TGCAGCGTTGAGGCGGGACAGGGGCCAACTGGGACCCAGTACTTC. This chain joins TRBV29-1 and TRBJ2-5, with 10 bases matching TRBD1. The J segment lost 7 bases and the V segment lost 3 bases, leaving 11 bases of the junction unmatched. CDR1 and CDR2 (germline): SQVTM, ANQGSEA. This CDR3 is built from 15 residues.

The chain is built from TRBV20-1 and TRBJ1-2; D is uncertain. Germline CDR1 DFQATT, CDR2 SNEGSKA (reference sequence). Deletions cut 3 bases from V and 13 bases from J, with 12 bases between. The CDR3 contains 10 residues. CDR3: CSASYGLFTF. The CDR3 DNA sequence: TGCAGTGCTAGTTACGGACTCTTCACCTTC.

The chain uses TRBV5-1 and TRBJ2-5, with 9 bases aligning to TRBD2. In germline, CDR1 is SGHRS, CDR2 YFSETQ. With V trimmed by 0 bases and J by 5 bases, 5 bases remained unmatched. This CDR3 comprises 15 residues. The CDR3 loop is CASSLDGGGAETQYF. CDR3 in DNA: TGCGCCAGCAGCTTGGACGGCGGGGGGGCGGAGACCCAGTACTTC. Looking up the rest from reference TRBV5-1 and TRBJ2-5 gives the full variable domain: KAGVTQTPRYLIKTRGQQVTLSCSPISGHRSVSWYQQTPGQGLQFLFEYFSETQRNKGNFPGRFSGRQFSNSRSEMNVSTLELGDSALYLCASSLDGGGAETQYFGPGTRLLVL.

The chain links TRBV7-2 to TRBJ2-7, with 8 bases fitting TRBD1. This CDR3 region has 14 residues. Trimming removed 5 bases from V and 4 bases from J; junction bases left unmatched: 7. The germline CDR1 and CDR2 sequences are SGHTA and FQGNSA. This CDR3 is CASSPPQGAYEQYF. CDR3 coding DNA: TGTGCCAGCAGCCCTCCTCAGGGGGCTTACGAGCAGTACTTC.

The chain combines TRBV4-1 with TRBJ2-5; possible D gene TRBD2, 7 bases. Germline V gene data show CDR1 as MGHRA and CDR2 as YSYEKL. The length of the CDR3 is 16 residues. The ends were cut back, 1 base at V and 5 bases at J, with 17 bases in the middle. CDR3 sequence (DNA): TGCGCCAGCAGCCAAGTGGGGAGGGGGAGCCGCGAGACCCAGTACTTC. It encodes CASSQVGRGSRETQYF.

The chain links TRBV9 to TRBJ2-1; 9 bases match TRBD1. Germline V lookup: CDR1 SGDLS, CDR2 YYNGEE. The CDR3 is made up of 16 amino acids. With V trimmed by 4 bases and J by 8 bases, 13 bases remained unmatched. The CDR3 nucleotides are TGTGCCAGCAGCTTAACAGCCGGGACAGGGACGCATGAGCAGTTCTTC. Translated, it gives CASSLTAGTGTHEQFF.

The table lists this clone with a few counts. V usage is TRBV13 and J usage is TRBJ1-1, with D perhaps TRBD1 (5 bases). Germline V gene lookup returns CDR1 PRHDT and CDR2 FYEKMQ (reference sequence). This CDR3 comprises 14 residues. Deletions cut 8 bases from V and 0 bases from J, with 13 bases between. The DNA for the CDR3 is TGTGCCAGCTCAAGACAGCACATGAACACTGAAGCTTTCTTT. It specifies CASSRQHMNTEAFF.

This clone was recorded once. The rearrangement joins TRBV30 to TRBJ2-5, with a weak D call TRBD1 (5 bases). Deletions cut 0 bases from V and 5 bases from J, with 10 bases between. The length of the CDR3 is 13 residues. CDR1 and CDR2 (germline): GTSNPN, SVGIG (reference sequence). The CDR3 sequence: CAWSVLGLETQYF. CDR3 DNA: TGTGCCTGGAGTGTCTTGGGGCTGGAGACCCAGTACTTC.

This clone occurred many times. J is TRBJ2-7 and V is TRBV5-4; D perhaps matches TRBD1 (6 bases). CDR3 size: 14 residues. V dropped 0 bases and J dropped 0 bases, with 7 bases sitting between them. The germline V gene has CDR1 SGHNT and CDR2 YYREEE (reference sequence). CDR3 DNA: TGTGCCAGCAGCTTGGTGGACAGCTCCTACGAGCAGTACTTC. Translation: CASSLVDSSYEQYF.

This clone is a singleton in its sample. This rearrangement joins TRBV29-1 to TRBJ2-1; the D gene could be TRBD1 or TRBD2 (5 bases each). The CDR3 contains 10 residues. V lost 3 bases and J lost 9, with 6 bases in between. Germline assignment: CDR1 SQVTM and CDR2 ANQGSEA. CDR3 sequence: CSVDGTEQFF. Here the CDR3 DNA reads TGCAGCGTTGATGGGACTGAGCAGTTCTTC.

In its sample, this clone was seen a few times. This chain connects TRBV7-9 to TRBJ2-2; TRBD1 matches 7 bases. CDR1 is SEHNR, CDR2 FQNEAQ, per germline (reference sequence). This CDR3 has 19 amino acids. V shed 6 bases, J shed 4 bases, and the junction held 20 bases outside the gene matches. CDR3 nucleotide sequence: TGTGCCAGCAGTTCACCTCCCAGGGGGTCTGTTGCGAGCACCGGGGAGCTGTTTTTT. It is translated as CASSSPPRGSVASTGELFF.

CDR3 sequence reads: CASSSKESGTAADEQYF. The CDR3 DNA reads TGTGCCAGCAGCTCCAAGGAATCGGGGACAGCCGCCGACGAGCAGTACTTC. The rearrangement links TRBV13 to TRBJ2-7; TRBD1 matches 7 bases. Looked up from germline, CDR1 is PRHDT and CDR2 is FYEKMQ (reference sequence). The CDR3 has 17 amino acids. Trimming at V came to 4 bases and at J to 5 bases, leaving 17 bases not matched to a gene.

V is TRBV13 and J is TRBJ2-5; tentatively, D is TRBD2 (5 bases). The CDR3 covers 14 residues. With 5 bases removed from V and 10 bases from J, the gap between germline ends came to 20 bases. Germline CDR1 is PRHDT and CDR2 is FYEKMQ (reference sequence). The CDR3 DNA sequence: TGTGCCAGCAGCCGAGCGGACTCTGAAGGGAACCAGTACTTC. As protein: CASSRADSEGNQYF.

The chain couples TRBV27 to TRBJ1-1; D perhaps matches TRBD1 (6 bases). Germline V lookup: CDR1 MNHEY, CDR2 SMNVEV (reference sequence). V lost 7 bases, J lost 5 bases, and 8 bases lay in between. CDR3 length equals 11 residues. The CDR3 loop is CASKGGTEAFF. The CDR3 DNA reads TGTGCCAGCAAGGGGGGGACTGAAGCTTTCTTT.

The V call is TRBV29-1, the J call TRBJ2-3, with a possible D match to TRBD2 (6 bases). Trimming removed 4 bases from V and 0 bases from J, with 11 bases in between. This CDR3 spans 14 amino acids. From germline, CDR1 is SQVTM and CDR2 ANQGSEA. DNA of the CDR3: TGCAGCGTTGTTCGGGACTTTAGCACAGATACGCAGTATTTT. Its translation is CSVVRDFSTDTQYF.

The genes are TRBV7-9 and TRBJ2-2; D could derive from TRBD1 or TRBD2 (5 bases each). CDR3 size: 14 residues. From germline, CDR1 is SEHNR and CDR2 FQNEAQ (reference sequence). With 1 base removed from V and 4 bases from J, the gap between germline ends came to 7 bases. The CDR3 DNA reads TGTGCCAGCAGCTTAGGGGGGTCCACCGGGGAGCTGTTTTTT. As protein: CASSLGGSTGELFF.

The V and J genes are TRBV4-1 and TRBJ2-2; D possibly corresponds to TRBD2 (5 bases). The CDR3 is 17 amino acids. The V and J ends lost 1 base and 5 bases respectively, with 17 bases between them. In germline, CDR1 is MGHRA, CDR2 YSYEKL. DNA of the CDR3: TGCGCCAGCAGCCAAGGGAGGCCACTCCATCTTACCGGGGAGCTGTTTTTT. As protein: CASSQGRPLHLTGELFF.

This sequence joins TRBV15 and TRBJ1-2, with D maybe TRBD1 (5 bases). This CDR3 comprises 14 residues. The ends were cut back, 0 bases at V and 7 bases at J, with 12 bases in the middle. Germline V gene sequence: CDR1 LNHNV, CDR2 YYDKDF (reference sequence). CDR3 sequence reads: CATSRDQGSGGYTF. As DNA, the CDR3 is TGTGCCACCAGCAGAGATCAGGGTAGCGGTGGCTACACCTTC.

The J gene is TRBJ2-7, the V gene TRBV29-1; 10 bases are a match to TRBD1. After removal of 6 bases from V and 3 bases from J, the junction contained 5 bases not matched to a gene. The V gene's germline CDR1 is SQVTM and CDR2 ANQGSEA. This CDR3 contains 13 residues. The CDR3 bases are TGCAGCGTGGGGGGACAGGGGCTCTACGAGCAGTACTTC. Translation: CSVGGQGLYEQYF.

Points on this clone: Other DNA variants within this sample encode the same CDR3. The rearrangement joins TRBV5-6 to TRBJ1-1; the D is unclear. The CDR3 consists of 12 residues. The germline CDR1 and CDR2 sequences are SGHDT and YYEEEE. V was pared by 0 bases and J by 5 bases, with 5 bases between. CDR3 in DNA: TGTGCCAGCAGCTTGGGGTCAACTGAAGCTTTCTTT. Translating gives CASSLGSTEAFF.

The chain employs TRBV6-5 and TRBJ2-7; D possibly uses TRBD1 or TRBD2 (6 bases each). This CDR3 spans 12 amino acids. Trimming removed 10 bases at V and 3 bases at J, with 13 bases between. Germline CDR1 and CDR2: MNHEY and SVGAGI. The CDR3 DNA reads as TGTGCCACGGGGGCTGGGGTCTACGAGCAGTACTTC. As protein: CATGAGVYEQYF.

The V and J genes are TRBV13 and TRBJ2-1; maybe TRBD2 (6 bases). The germline V gene has CDR1 PRHDT and CDR2 FYEKMQ (reference sequence). V gave up 3 bases and J gave up 2 bases, with 14 bases separating them. The CDR3 covers 16 residues. The CDR3 here is CASSFMETRTYNEQFF. CDR3 DNA: TGTGCCAGCAGCTTTATGGAGACTAGAACCTACAATGAGCAGTTCTTC.

This sequence joins TRBV13 and TRBJ1-2; 11 bases match TRBD1. This CDR3 region has 21 residues. V was pared by 4 bases and J by 3 bases, with 22 bases of the junction left unmatched. Germline CDR1 and CDR2: PRHDT and FYEKMQ (reference sequence). As DNA, the CDR3 is TGTGCCAGCAGCTCTAACCCGGGACAGGGGGAGACGGGGTATCCGTACTATGGCTACACCTTC. This sequence encodes CASSSNPGQGETGYPYYGYTF.

As to this clone: The same CDR3 also results from other DNA sequences found in this sample. J is TRBJ2-7 and V is TRBV5-1; possible D gene TRBD1, 5 bases. The CDR3 is 13 residues long. Trimming removed 2 bases at V and 2 bases at J, with 8 bases between. Germline V CDR1 and CDR2: SGHRS, YFSETQ. The CDR3 sequence is CASSLDSPYEQYF. Here the CDR3 DNA reads TGCGCCAGCAGCTTAGACAGCCCCTACGAGCAGTACTTC.

The V and J genes are TRBV6-5 and TRBJ2-1; no reliable D call. The CDR3 extends over 14 amino acids. V lost 0 bases to trimming and J lost 6 bases, with 9 bases between them. In germline, CDR1 is MNHEY, CDR2 SVGAGI. The CDR3 loop reads CASSYSSDRNEQFF. The DNA of the CDR3 is TGTGCCAGCAGTTACTCGTCGGACCGCAATGAGCAGTTCTTC.

This chain uses TRBV7-9 with TRBJ2-5; D may be TRBD1 (6 bases). Trimming removed 5 bases from V and 5 bases from J, with 18 bases in between. The CDR3 has 15 residues. Per germline, CDR1 SEHNR and CDR2 FQNEAQ (reference sequence). CDR3 bases: TGTGCCAGCAGCCCTGGACAGTCGAACGTTGAGACCCAGTACTTC. Translated: CASSPGQSNVETQYF.

The genes are TRBV13 and TRBJ2-1; no firm D call. Germline V CDR1 and CDR2: PRHDT, FYEKMQ (reference sequence). This CDR3 has 11 residues. V was shortened by 3 bases and J by 10 bases, with 7 bases between the two germline ends. This CDR3 is CASSFSGEQFF. In DNA form, the CDR3 reads TGTGCCAGCAGCTTTTCTGGGGAGCAGTTCTTC.

This clone has just a few counts. This chain links TRBV29-1 with TRBJ2-7; tentative D call: TRBD2 (6 bases). The V gene lost 3 bases and the J gene lost 0 bases, with 18 bases spanning the gap. Germline V gives CDR1 SQVTM, CDR2 ANQGSEA. The length of the CDR3 is 16 residues. The CDR3 region is CSVDGGRGASSYEQYF. The CDR3 DNA follows: TGCAGCGTTGACGGTGGGCGGGGAGCTTCCTCCTACGAGCAGTACTTC.

This clone was seen a handful of times. The chain carries TRBV7-2 and TRBJ2-1; maybe TRBD2 (6 bases). Trimming took 5 bases from V and 2 from J, leaving 13 bases between them. The CDR3 has 15 amino acids. Germline V lookup: CDR1 SGHTA, CDR2 FQGNSA. The CDR3 coding sequence is TGTGCCAGCAGCGTCGGGACTGAGCCCTACAATGAGCAGTTCTTC. Its protein is CASSVGTEPYNEQFF. Complete variable domain (other parts from reference TRBV7-2 and TRBJ2-1): GAGVSQSPSNKVTEKGKDVELRCDPISGHTALYWYRQSLGQGLEFLIYFQGNSAPDKSGLPSDRFSAERTGGSVSTLTIQRTQQEDSAVYLCASSVGTEPYNEQFFGPGTRLTVL.

This clone was seen only once. V usage is TRBV30 and J usage is TRBJ2-7; D is possibly TRBD1 or TRBD2 (5 bases each). The V gene lost 4 bases and the J gene lost 2 bases, with 15 bases spanning the gap. Per germline, CDR1 GTSNPN and CDR2 SVGIG (reference sequence). This CDR3 comprises 14 residues. Here the CDR3 reads CAWTRRDGPYEQYF. As DNA, the CDR3 is TGTGCCTGGACTCGACGGGACGGTCCCTACGAGCAGTACTTC.